This TCR beta chain stems from a study of neurological immune-mediated disorders. Indicated time point: longitudinal time-point 2. MiXCR, applied by TCRdb to the 5' RACE reads, yields one record per CDR3 protein. The sample includes 50,000 or so distinct CDR3 sequences, around 13% seen only once; the top ten take less than 5.5%. This clonotype was recorded at least ten times. Germline V gene lookup returns CDR1 SGDLS and CDR2 YYNGEE. There are 12 residues in the CDR3. V gave up 0 bases and J gave up 14 bases; unmatched junction bases: 2. The sequence was obtained from a male donor with HTLV-1-associated myelopathy (HAM/TSP). Sequencing was performed on PBMCs. The chain employs TRBV9 and TRBJ1-6; 7 bases match TRBD1. This chain's CDR3 is CASSVGDSSLHF. The CDR3 region has the DNA TGTGCCAGCAGCGTAGGGGACAGCTCCCTCCACTTT. Variable domain in full (rest from reference TRBV9 and TRBJ1-6): DSGVTQTPKHLITATGQRVTLRCSPRSGDLSVYWYQQSLDQGLQFLIQYYNGEERAKGNILERFSAQQFPDLHSELNLSSLELGDSALYFCASSVGDSSLHFGNGTRLTVT.